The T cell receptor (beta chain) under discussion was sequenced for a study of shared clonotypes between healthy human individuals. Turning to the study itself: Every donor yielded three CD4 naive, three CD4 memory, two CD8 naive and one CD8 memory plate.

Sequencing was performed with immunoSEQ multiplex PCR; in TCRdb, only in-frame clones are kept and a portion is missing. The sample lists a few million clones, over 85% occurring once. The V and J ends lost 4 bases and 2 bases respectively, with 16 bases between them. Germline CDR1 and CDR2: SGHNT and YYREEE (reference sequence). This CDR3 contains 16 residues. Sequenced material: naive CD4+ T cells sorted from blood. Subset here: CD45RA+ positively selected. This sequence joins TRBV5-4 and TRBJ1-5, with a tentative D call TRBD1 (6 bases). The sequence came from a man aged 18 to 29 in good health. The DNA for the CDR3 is TGTGCCAGCAGCCCGGGCGGGGGGCAGGGCAATCAGCCCCAGCATTTT. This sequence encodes CASSPGGGQGNQPQHF.